This T cell receptor beta chain stems from a study of blood T cells in healthy people across ages. This clonotype occurred a few times. Per germline, CDR1 SGHRS and CDR2 YFSETQ. The CDR3 has 13 amino acids. Trimming left V 4 bases short and J 1 base short, with 8 bases between. Alongside a J-beta primer mix, a sample-barcoded 5' primer served in a second PCR lasting about 6 to 12 cycles. MiXCR, applied by TCRdb to the 5' RACE reads, yields one record per CDR3 protein. The data hold fewer than 2,000,000 distinct CDR3 sequences, with around 35% observed a single time. This sequence originates from a woman younger than 45 in good health. V and J are TRBV5-1 and TRBJ1-1; maybe TRBD1 (6 bases). What was sequenced was blood. The CDR3 DNA follows: TGCGCCAGCAGCGGGACATCGAACACTGAAGCTTTCTTT. Protein sequence: CASSGTSNTEAFF.